The entry below gives a single T cell receptor (beta chain) sequence along with its context. Its antigen is unknown. Base qualities were left out, and no much larger clone turns up one base away. These data come from a study of cytomegalovirus exposure and HLA in healthy donors (dated by TCRdb to 2017 to 2019). Describing the broader study: An earlier analysis of several hundred of the donors reported more than 250 Gb of sequence data and 117 million unique TCR beta sequences from about 179 million T cells. In an earlier analysis of roughly 580 of the donors, high-throughput TCR beta sequencing was used to judge whether each TCR beta V gene segment behaved as functional or pseudogenic. Using immunosequencing, the study profiled T cell repertoires from fewer than 700 subjects and related those repertoires to cytomegalovirus serostatus. A later analysis re-analyzed previously published TCR beta repertoires from 660 or so donors and added high-resolution HLA genotyping to study TCR occurrence patterns. On average, around 240,000 unique TCR beta nucleotide sequences were sequenced per donor among 398 genotyped donors of the cohort, with roughly 19% of those sequences being non-productive. A later genetic analysis used genome-wide SNP genotypes for about 60% of the roughly 700 donors, treating that subset as a discovery cohort. Donor age, sex, ethnicity and CMV serostatus were compiled together with the repertoire data. In addition to the first cohort of 650 to 750 subjects, a separate validation cohort of 120 different subjects was used. Of the 300 to 500 genotyped donors, 75% to 85% were placed in the genetic ancestry cluster associated with self-reported Caucasian donors. The number of typed donors differed by locus: about 620-630 for A, B, C, DRB1 and DQB1; 522 for DQA1; about 600 for DPA1; and about 450 for DPB1. Every discovery cohort repertoire had been produced on one sequencing platform. Rather than using new phenotypic data, the later analysis identified candidate immune exposures from TCR beta sequences and from how often those sequences occurred across donors. The aim of the study was to test whether cataloging public T cell receptors could identify signatures of past pathogen exposure. Class I and class II HLA loci were covered by the typing at four-digit resolution. Several DR-DQ haplotypes were treated as single units for association and clustering because of strong linkage in the cohort. To predict cytomegalovirus infection status, the study brought together high-throughput TCR immunosequencing, statistical association of individual TCRs with disease status, and machine learning. An early release covering roughly 640 HLA-typed donors comprised about 300 gigabases of sequencing data and 65 million to 100 million unique TCR sequences. General findings and caveats noted by the study authors: In a later analysis, about 17,000 TCR beta sequences were associated with specific HLA alleles at a false discovery rate of 0.05. An association between a missense DCLRE1C variant and V-gene and J-gene trimming of TCR beta chains was found in a later genetic analysis and replicated in an independent cohort. Because HLA typing was missing for some donors at each locus, association tests included only the typed subset. A total of roughly 160 TCR beta chains were listed by the study as associated with cytomegalovirus. According to a later analysis, most CMV-associated TCR beta chains appeared to be HLA-restricted, and the HLA associations seemed to be driven largely by CMV exposure. According to a later analysis, TCR association rates differed among HLA loci, with DRB1 alleles showing the most associated TCRs and HLA-C alleles showing the fewest. Compared with the approximately 720-donor mean, donors in an Asian-associated ancestry cluster had fewer N-insertions in productive TCRs, according to a later genetic analysis. It was suggested by the authors that the approach could potentially be generalized to other disease states and immunological phenotypes. The classifier was reported to diagnose cytomegalovirus status with high specificity and sensitivity in both the original cohort and the validation cohort. CMV serostatus was the only immune exposure information available for the cohort. Linkage disequilibrium might explain the correlated functional status among segregating V segments, but an unknown experimental factor could not be ruled out. Assigning TCR associations to individual alleles was difficult when HLA alleles, especially DR and DQ, strongly co-occurred. In a later analysis, HLA-associated TCR beta chains showed more clonal expansion and lower generation probabilities than non-associated chains that were equally common. The earlier analysis of a few hundred of the donors excluded about 16 rarely observed V segments, including chromosome 9 orphons, because counts were too low. Several of the top co-occurrence clusters appeared to be linked to parvovirus B19, influenza, CMV and Epstein-Barr virus, according to a later analysis. A cluster of highly shared sequence variants was judged likely to represent a technical artifact of the sequencing pipeline. In vitro tests confirmed that a few of the cytomegalovirus-associated TCR beta chains recognize cytomegalovirus antigens. Because the 87-base-pair reads could not distinguish some IMGT-functional V segments, including TRBV6-2 and TRBV6-3, those segments were excluded. Broadly in line with IMGT annotations, most TCR beta V segments showed up in productive rearrangements about 87% or about 30% of the time in an earlier analysis of several hundred of the donors. This cohort had only TCR beta chains sequenced, and the lack of alpha or paired-chain data limited which features could be detected. A further reported finding was that TCR beta sequences accurately predicted the HLA-A and HLA-B alleles for most subjects in the first cohort. Roughly uniform sequencing depth across donors was assumed in presence/absence analyses, although this assumption may not hold. Across donors, most TCR sequences were observed very rarely, whereas some public TCRs were present in many individuals.

The cohort comprised fewer than 750 healthy bone marrow donors. At the time of sampling, every cohort member was nominally healthy, though immune exposures that went unrecorded were likely present. The donor tested CMV seronegative, placing the donor among the approximately 360 seronegative members of the cohort. A peripheral blood sample was provided by each donor, and peripheral blood mononuclear cells were used for TCR beta sequencing. The Qiagen DNeasy Blood Extraction Kit was used to extract genomic DNA from the blood cell samples. The CDR3, cysteine through phenylalanine, is 14 amino acids long. This entry keeps only the CDR3 DNA: 42 bases, framed from base 1. The CDR1 and CDR2 encoded by the germline V gene are MNHNS and SASEGT. V is trimmed back by 7 bases and J by 3 bases, and the junction contains 6 bases that no gene match accounts for. The library was generated by the immunoSEQ multiplex PCR assay. For the multiplex PCR, a mixture combining 60 forward primers for TCR Vbeta segments and 13 reverse primers for TCR Jbeta segments was used. The CDR3 region of rearranged TCR beta genes was amplified from genomic DNA by a multiplex PCR assay. On the Illumina HiSeq System, the amplified TCR beta libraries were sequenced as 87-base-pair reads. The authors' pipeline ran thus. In a later analysis, 77 million or so unique TCR beta chains were counted across the roughly 670 repertoires, and roughly 10 million of these chains were shared by at least two donors. To remove PCR and sequencing errors, raw reads were error-corrected and collapsed into unique sequences using a nearest-neighbor algorithm that merged closely related sequences. CDR3 sequences were aligned to IMGT reference sequences to assign V, D and J gene segments. For a sequence to be retained, a match of at least six nucleotides was required to both a V gene segment and a J gene segment. Rearrangements were called productive when the CDR3 lacked stop codons and stayed in frame with V and J; all others were non-productive. Following IMGT convention, CDR3 was defined as the stretch from the second conserved V-encoded cysteine up to the conserved J-encoded phenylalanine. In an earlier analysis of approximately 500 of the donors, sequences lacking an unambiguous match to a single V gene segment were excluded. An earlier analysis of over 450 of the donors classified V segments as functional when productive rearrangements were above 56.7% and as segregating when the standard deviation between donors was above 5%. A statistical classification framework was developed to diagnose cytomegalovirus status using the catalog of TCR beta chain sequences. In a later analysis, V and J genes were assigned by comparing TCR nucleotide sequences against IMGT/GENE-DB human TR gene sequences. A later analysis assigned CDR3 sequences and most-parsimonious VDJ recombination scenarios with the TCRdist pipeline. In a later analysis, every TCR beta chain was defined by the combination of its CDR3 amino acid sequence and its V-gene family, and reads without a unique V-gene family were dropped. As a way to deal with suspected cross-contamination and a sequencing artifact, a later analysis dropped roughly 600 nucleotide sequences that were highly shared and had low generation probability. In a later analysis, a clonal expansion index for each public chain was calculated from normalized within-repertoire ranks of inferred template counts. In a later analysis, generation probabilities were computed using a VDJ recombination model fitted to out-of-frame rearrangements, and the results were checked against IGoR. Hypergeometric tests were used in a later analysis to score TCR-TCR, TCR-HLA and TCR-CMV co-occurrence, with a repertoire-size bias correction applied to the TCR pairs. To estimate false discovery rates, a later analysis permuted the HLA or CMV assignments 20 times. In a later analysis, co-occurring TCRs were grouped using DBSCAN, with TCRdist sequence similarity added in when clustering inside HLA-allele-positive subsets. Co-occurrence clustering excluded repertoires with fewer than 30,000 or more than 120,000 public chains, plus five with anomalous nucleotide sharing. Entries here come from immuneACCESS through TCRdb and include only in-frame sequences with V and J called. Some clones fail to appear in such tables; in the studies checked, an unresolved V gene covers under half of the shortfall, and the cause of the remainder is unknown. V and J calls and clone size come straight from that table; D and trimming were deduced from the DNA. Present in this sample are 85,000 to 100,000 clones, roughly 69% of which were seen just once. The biggest ten clones account for roughly 2.7% of the sample.

The sequence was obtained from a man in his fifties in good health and CMV-seronegative. The chain is encoded by TRBV6-1 joined to TRBJ2-7; 10 central nucleotides agree with TRBD1. The material sequenced was PBMCs. The CDR3 region reads CASTRDRGIYEQYF. DNA sequence: TGTGCCAGCACCCGGGACAGGGGAATCTACGAGCAGTACTTC.